This TCR beta chain was identified during a study of blood T cell repertoires in COVID-19. This CDR3 is built from 16 residues. J gave up 6 bases and V 1 base, and 8 bases lay outside the gene matches. Germline CDR1 is SEHNR and CDR2 is FQNEAQ (reference sequence). Authors' processing steps: Reference gene primer amplification yielded estimated nucleated cell counts. Only in-frame clones appear in the TCRdb table, and some are missing; sequencing was by immunoSEQ multiplex PCR. The DNA was the basis for D and trimming; V, J and clone size are from that table. The sample contains hundreds of thousands of clones, approximately 88% of which appear only once. This clone came up once.

The receptor was isolated from a woman aged 40-49 years with acute COVID-19. The sample was PBMCs or T cells enriched from blood (not recorded which). The chain links TRBV7-9 to TRBJ1-1; 10 bases are shared with TRBD1. In DNA form, the CDR3 reads TGTGCCAGCAGCTTAGTGGGCGGGGACAGGGGCGCTGAAGCTTTCTTT. Residues: CASSLVGGDRGAEAFF.